One sample yielded the 10 T cell receptor beta chains listed below, sequenced in a study of T cell responses to AZD1222 COVID-19 vaccine. TCRdb's copy holds only in-frame clones and misses some; the assay was immunoSEQ multiplex PCR. The data show roughly 100,000 clones, about 88% seen once. The starting material was peripheral blood, obtained on day 0 of AZD1222 vaccination. These receptor sequences come from an adult in good health.

The chain uses TRBV5-1 and TRBJ2-1; D unclear. Trimming shortened V by 4 bases and J by 2 bases, and 19 bases separated the two germline ends. In germline, CDR1 is SGHRS, CDR2 YFSETQ. CDR3 length: 17 amino acids. The CDR3 is CASSPGMEPSPYNEQFF. The DNA for the CDR3 is TGCGCCAGCAGCCCGGGCATGGAGCCTTCCCCCTACAATGAGCAGTTCTTC.

V is TRBV11-2 and J is TRBJ1-6, with TRBD1 matching 8 bases. CDR3 length: 14 amino acids. The ends lost 6 bases at V and 9 bases at J; junction bases unmatched: 7. Per the germline V gene, CDR1 is SGHAT and CDR2 is FQNNGV. CDR3 sequence (DNA): TGTGCCAGCAGAGGGACAGGAGTTTTTTCACCCCTCCACTTT. Amino acids: CASRGTGVFSPLHF.

The genes are TRBV11-2 and TRBJ1-1; D remains ambiguous. The CDR3 has 13 residues. Germline V gene data show CDR1 as SGHAT and CDR2 as FQNNGV. V was clipped by 1 base and J by 1 base, with 4 bases between them. Here the CDR3 DNA reads TGTGCCAGCAGCTTAGGTTCGAACACTGAAGCTTTCTTT. Translating gives CASSLGSNTEAFF.

The chain links TRBV7-9 to TRBJ1-4; a weak D match, TRBD1 (5 bases). The CDR3 length is 13 residues. Germline CDR1 is SEHNR and CDR2 is FQNEAQ (reference sequence). Trimming cost V 1 base and J 7 bases, with 7 bases left between them. The CDR3 is CASSLGDSEKLFF. The CDR3, as DNA: TGTGCCAGCAGCTTAGGAGACAGTGAAAAACTGTTTTTT.

CDR3 amino acids: CASGGRSYEQYF. CDR3 nucleotide sequence: TGTGCCAGCGGCGGGAGGAGCTACGAGCAGTACTTC. The chain employs TRBV6-5 and TRBJ2-7; 8 positions match TRBD2. The CDR3 loop spans 12 amino acids. The germline V gene encodes CDR1 MNHEY and CDR2 SVGAGI. With 8 bases clipped from V and 3 bases from J, the junction kept 3 bases outside the gene matches.

The rearrangement links TRBV4-1 to TRBJ2-5; 8 bases are a match to TRBD2. Germline V lookup: CDR1 MGHRA, CDR2 YSYEKL. With V trimmed by 2 bases and J by 5 bases, 4 bases remained unmatched. This CDR3 has 14 amino acids. DNA of the CDR3: TGCGCCAGCAGCCAATGGACTAGCATGGAGACCCAGTACTTC. Its protein is CASSQWTSMETQYF.

The DNA for the CDR3 is TGTGCCAGCAGCCAAGAGGACAGGGAAAAACTGTTTTTT. Amino acids: CASSQEDREKLFF. This rearrangement joins TRBV3-1 (or the pseudogene TRBV3-2) to TRBJ1-4; 7 nucleotides line up with TRBD1. The CDR3 has 13 amino acids. CDR1 is LGHDT, CDR2 YNNKEL, per germline (reference sequence). V dropped 0 bases and J dropped 8; count of bases not matched to a gene: 0.

The chain couples TRBV9 to TRBJ1-2; perhaps TRBD1 as D (6 bases). There are 17 residues in the CDR3. V lost 0 bases, J lost 8 bases, and 23 bases lay in between. Germline V gene sequence: CDR1 SGDLS, CDR2 YYNGEE. CDR3 in DNA: TGTGCCAGCAGCGTAGCTGGGGGGGCAGGAGGGGAGCACGGCTACACCTTC. It specifies CASSVAGGAGGEHGYTF.

This clone was counted once. This chain links TRBV19 with TRBJ1-2; D ambiguous. V was pared by 8 bases and J by 4 bases, with 17 bases between. The CDR3 has 14 amino acids. Per germline, CDR1 LNHDA and CDR2 SQIVND (reference sequence). The CDR3 region is CASGNGVGIYGYTF. As DNA, the CDR3 is TGTGCCAGTGGGAACGGGGTGGGAATCTATGGCTACACCTTC.

V gene TRBV19 combines with J gene TRBJ1-5, with a weak D call TRBD1 (5 bases). Germline V gene lookup returns CDR1 LNHDA and CDR2 SQIVND (reference sequence). V was trimmed by 1 base and J by 7 bases, leaving 20 bases between them. The CDR3 is 17 amino acids. CDR3 sequence: CASSIAKGQPRDQPQHF. The CDR3 DNA sequence: TGTGCCAGTAGTATAGCTAAGGGGCAGCCAAGGGACCAGCCCCAGCATTTT.